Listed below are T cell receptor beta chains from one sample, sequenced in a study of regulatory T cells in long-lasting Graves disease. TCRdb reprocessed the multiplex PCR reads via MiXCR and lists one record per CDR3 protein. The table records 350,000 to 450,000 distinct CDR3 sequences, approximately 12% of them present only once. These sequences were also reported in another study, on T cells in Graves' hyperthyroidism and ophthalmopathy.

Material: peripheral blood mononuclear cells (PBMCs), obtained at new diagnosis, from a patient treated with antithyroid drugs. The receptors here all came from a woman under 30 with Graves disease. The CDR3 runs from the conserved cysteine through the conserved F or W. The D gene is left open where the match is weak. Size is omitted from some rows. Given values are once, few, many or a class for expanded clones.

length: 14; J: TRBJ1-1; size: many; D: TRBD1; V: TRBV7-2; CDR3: CASSLGQGIYEAFF; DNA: TGTGCCAGCAGCTTAGGACAGGGCATTTATGAAGCTTTCTTT
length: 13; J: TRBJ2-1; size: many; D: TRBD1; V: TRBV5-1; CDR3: CASSLVGTDEQFF; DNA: TGCGCCAGCAGCTTGGTTGGGACAGATGAGCAGTTCTTC
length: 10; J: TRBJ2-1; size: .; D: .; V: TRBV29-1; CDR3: CSVTINEQFF; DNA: TGCAGCGTGACTATTAATGAGCAGTTCTTC
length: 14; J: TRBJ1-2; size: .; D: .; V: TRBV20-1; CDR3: CSARGAGSVDGYTF; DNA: TGCAGTGCTAGAGGGGCAGGGTCGGTGGATGGCTACACCTTC
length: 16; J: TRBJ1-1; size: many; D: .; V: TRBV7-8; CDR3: CASSLGHGRGNTEAFF; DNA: TGTGCCAGCAGCTTAGGCCACGGCAGGGGGAACACTGAAGCTTTCTTT
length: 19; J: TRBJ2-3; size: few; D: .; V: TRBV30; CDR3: CAWSGPTKGAGVYTDTQYF; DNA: TGTGCCTGGAGTGGCCCGACCAAAGGGGCCGGGGTCTACACAGATACGCAGTATTTT
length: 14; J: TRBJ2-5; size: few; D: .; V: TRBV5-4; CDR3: CASSWEDYKETQYF; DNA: TGTGCCAGCAGCTGGGAGGACTATAAAGAGACCCAGTACTTC
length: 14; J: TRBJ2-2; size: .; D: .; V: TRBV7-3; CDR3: CASSPSSSSGELFF; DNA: TGTGCCAGCAGCCCGTCGTCTAGTTCCGGGGAGCTGTTTTTT
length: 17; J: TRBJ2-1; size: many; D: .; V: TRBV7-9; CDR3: CASSLVSIRDSYNEQFF; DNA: TGTGCCAGCAGCTTAGTTTCTATACGGGACTCCTACAATGAGCAGTTCTTC
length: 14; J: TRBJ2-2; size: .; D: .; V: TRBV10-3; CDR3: CAISRQEMSGELFF; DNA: TGTGCCATCAGCCGACAGGAAATGTCCGGGGAGCTGTTTTTT
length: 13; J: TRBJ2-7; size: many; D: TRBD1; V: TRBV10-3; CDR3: CAIHGTDPYEQYF; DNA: TGTGCCATCCACGGGACAGACCCCTACGAGCAGTACTTC
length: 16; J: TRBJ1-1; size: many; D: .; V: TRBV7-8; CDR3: CASSFPGHSVYTEAFF; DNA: TGTGCCAGCAGCTTTCCGGGACATTCGGTTTACACTGAAGCTTTCTTT
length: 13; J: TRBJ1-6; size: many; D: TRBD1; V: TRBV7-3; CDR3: CASSLKTGTGLHF; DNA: TGTGCCAGCAGCTTAAAAACCGGGACAGGGCTCCACTTT
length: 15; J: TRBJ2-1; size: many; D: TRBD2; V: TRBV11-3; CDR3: CASSGAGGPGNEQFF; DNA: TGTGCCAGCTCGGGAGCGGGAGGGCCAGGGAATGAGCAGTTCTTC
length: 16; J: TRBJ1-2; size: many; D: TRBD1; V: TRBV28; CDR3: CASSSGTGTGGYGYTF; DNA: TGTGCCAGCAGTTCTGGGACAGGCACCGGGGGCTATGGCTACACCTTC
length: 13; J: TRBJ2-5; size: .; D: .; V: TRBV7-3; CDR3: CASSLNLRETQYF; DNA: TGTGCCAGCAGCTTAAATTTAAGGGAGACCCAGTACTTC
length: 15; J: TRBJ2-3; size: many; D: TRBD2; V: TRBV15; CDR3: CATSFGRGDTDTQYF; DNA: TGTGCCACCAGCTTCGGGAGGGGGGACACAGATACGCAGTATTTT
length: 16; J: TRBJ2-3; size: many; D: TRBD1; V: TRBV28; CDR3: CASSLPTGYSTDTQYF; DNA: TGTGCCAGCAGTTTACCGACAGGGTATAGCACAGATACGCAGTATTTT
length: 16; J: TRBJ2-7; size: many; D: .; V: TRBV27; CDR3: CASSFIRPRGSYEQYF; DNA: TGTGCCAGCAGTTTTATTAGACCGAGGGGCTCCTACGAGCAGTACTTC
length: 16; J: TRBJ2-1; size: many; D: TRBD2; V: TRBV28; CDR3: CASRDTSGSSYNEQFF; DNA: TGTGCCAGCAGGGACACGAGCGGGAGCTCCTACAATGAGCAGTTCTTC
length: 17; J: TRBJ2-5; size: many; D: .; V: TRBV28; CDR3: CASSFRVTGRDQETQYF; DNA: TGTGCCAGCAGTTTTCGTGTGACAGGGAGGGACCAAGAGACCCAGTACTTC
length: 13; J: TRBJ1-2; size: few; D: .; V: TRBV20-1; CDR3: CSARSQGNYGYTF; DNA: TGCAGTGCTAGAAGTCAAGGAAACTATGGCTACACCTTC
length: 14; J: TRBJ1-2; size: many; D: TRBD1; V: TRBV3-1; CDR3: CASSQLDRNYGYTF; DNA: TGTGCCAGCAGCCAATTGGACAGGAACTATGGCTACACCTTC
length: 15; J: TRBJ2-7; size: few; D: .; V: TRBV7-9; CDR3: CASSSSPAGSTEQYF; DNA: TGTGCCAGCAGCTCTAGTCCAGCTGGGTCAACCGAGCAGTACTTC
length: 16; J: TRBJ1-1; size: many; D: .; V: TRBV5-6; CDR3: CASSLVDSWGYTEAFF; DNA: TGTGCCAGCAGCTTGGTGGATTCTTGGGGGTACACTGAAGCTTTCTTT
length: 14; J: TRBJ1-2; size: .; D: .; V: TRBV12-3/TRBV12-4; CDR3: CASSWGAGAGGYTF; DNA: TGTGCCAGCAGCTGGGGGGCAGGGGCTGGTGGCTACACCTTC
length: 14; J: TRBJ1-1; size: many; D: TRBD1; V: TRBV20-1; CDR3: CSARRGQQNTEAFF; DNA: TGCAGTGCTAGAAGGGGACAGCAGAACACTGAAGCTTTCTTT
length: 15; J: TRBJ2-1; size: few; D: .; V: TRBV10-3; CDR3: CAISGRVSSYNEQFF; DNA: TGTGCCATCAGTGGGAGGGTTAGCTCCTACAATGAGCAGTTCTTC